The clone carrying this TCR beta chain was found a few times. As yet, its antigen is unknown. TCR beta CDR3 region amplification was performed from RNA transcripts. A first-round RT-PCR of the TCR CDR3 used the HTBI primer set. TCRdb itself ran the multiplex PCR reads through MiXCR, one entry per CDR3 protein. The top ten clones hold under 35% of a sample with about 640,000 distinct CDR3 sequences, 20% of them seen once. Not enrolled were patients with uncontrolled infection, other autoimmune disease, pregnancy or lactation. The diagnostic basis comprised clinical symptoms, serum thyroxine and TRAb, thyroid ultrasound and orbital computed tomography. This record comes from a study of T cells in Graves' hyperthyroidism and ophthalmopathy. Study summary: Blood was drawn when the patient was first diagnosed and still untreated. Study results and caveats: Stable hyperthyroidism was told apart from ophthalmopathy by a model built on 13 V-J features.

Per the germline V gene, CDR1 is SGHDN and CDR2 is FVKESK. This CDR3 has 13 amino acids. The V and J ends lost 1 base and 5 bases respectively, with 5 bases between them. The specimen sequenced was blood. The rearrangement links TRBV14 to TRBJ2-2; no definite D call. The TCR comes from a man in his thirties or forties with Graves' ophthalmopathy. CDR3 region: CASSQGPTGELFF. The DNA of the CDR3 is TGTGCCAGCAGCCAAGGGCCAACCGGGGAGCTGTTTTTT.